This T cell receptor beta chain stems from a study of blood T cell repertoires in COVID-19. Study summary: Collection of acute and convalescent COVID-19 samples took place in the United States, Italy and Spain. T cells, B-cell-depleted T cells, or PBMCs supplied cDNA or gDNA.

The table came from immunoSEQ multiplex PCR; TCRdb's copy has only in-frame clones and leaves some out. The table lists approximately 300,000 clones, more than 75% of them singletons. Clinical histories supplied by participants themselves formed the basis of cohort assignment. For recovered donors of Cohort 3, there were two negative PCRs, clearance, or symptom resolution. The CDR3 runs to 15 residues. V shed 3 bases and J shed 1 base, with 12 bases lying between them. CDR1 and CDR2 from the germline V gene are MNHEY and SMNVEV (reference sequence). Sample: PBMCs or T cells enriched from blood (not recorded which). The receptor's source is a woman aged 18 to 35 who had recovered from COVID-19. V usage is TRBV27 and J usage is TRBJ1-2; a possible D gene is TRBD1 (5 bases). CDR3 nucleotide sequence: TGTGCCAGCAGTTTGACAGCTTTTCTTAACTATGGCTACACCTTC. Its protein product is CASSLTAFLNYGYTF.